The present T cell receptor beta chain was sequenced within a study of CD8 T cells in ankylosing spondylitis. Germline CDR1 is SGHAT and CDR2 is FQNNGV. V lost 5 bases and J lost 0; bases outside the gene matches: 15. This CDR3 spans 19 amino acids. Remarks on this clonotype: Its target is unknown. It may be a read error: a sequence one base away is much more abundant.

MiXCR, run by TCRdb on the 5' RACE reads, gives a single entry per CDR3 protein. The data contain more than 400,000 distinct CDR3 sequences, roughly 5.2% of them seen just once; the ten biggest clones take up under 4.5%. Study-level results: Within ankylosing spondylitis blood, a TCR beta motif made up of roughly eight highly homologous variants appeared to be characteristic. The study looked at matched synovial fluid samples from ankylosing spondylitis patients. Disease-linked clones were reported to be significantly enriched there.

This chain joins TRBV11-2 and TRBJ2-1; 8 nucleotides align to TRBD1. Material for sequencing was blood, either unsorted or a sorted T cell fraction (not recorded which). The receptor comes from a male donor with ankylosing spondylitis. CDR3 protein: CASSPQSIWTGSSYNEQFF. In DNA form, the CDR3 reads TGTGCCAGCAGCCCGCAATCGATTTGGACAGGGAGCTCCTACAATGAGCAGTTCTTC.